This T cell receptor beta chain was obtained from a study of cytomegalovirus exposure and HLA in healthy donors. The study ran its PCR with 60 Vbeta and 13 Jbeta primers. Profiling relied on immunoSEQ multiplex PCR, and the TCRdb table lists in-frame clones only, not all of them. This table has about 97,000 clones, approximately 82% appearing once. Germline CDR1 SGDLS, CDR2 YYNGEE. The CDR3 spans 14 residues. V lost 4 bases and J lost 7; bases outside the gene matches: 4. This receptor was taken from a man in his forties in good health and CMV-seronegative. The rearrangement joins TRBV9 to TRBJ1-6; TRBD1 matches at 8 bases. The sample taken for sequencing was PBMCs. This chain's CDR3 is CASSPQGENSPLHF. The DNA of the CDR3 is TGTGCCAGCAGCCCACAGGGGGAAAATTCACCCCTCCACTTT.